This entry lists 7 T cell receptor beta chains sequenced from one sample in a study of shared clonotypes between healthy human individuals. Only in-frame clones appear in the TCRdb table, and some are missing; sequencing was by immunoSEQ multiplex PCR. The sample includes around 2,100,000 clones, 85% to 95% seen only once; the top ten take approximately 1.2%. Terminally differentiated effector memory CD45RA+ cells were excluded from the naive CD8 cells, which were CD45RO-negative and positively selected for CCR7. The sample comprised naive CD8+ T cells sorted from blood. The source of these receptors is a man aged 18 to 30 in good health.

The chain links TRBV6-6 to TRBJ1-6, with 7 positions matching TRBD1. This CDR3 has 14 amino acids. The ends lost 2 bases at V and 11 bases at J; junction bases unmatched: 6. Per the germline V gene, CDR1 is MNHNY and CDR2 is SVGAGI (reference sequence). Written as DNA, the CDR3 is TGTGCCAGCAGTTACGGAACAGGGGTACCACCCCTCCACTTT. It codes for CASSYGTGVPPLHF.

This rearrangement joins TRBV11-2 to TRBJ2-7; perhaps D is TRBD1 or TRBD2 (5 bases each). This CDR3 has 13 amino acids. Germline CDR1 and CDR2: SGHAT and FQNNGV. V was clipped by 6 bases and J by 6 bases, with 15 bases between them. In nucleotides, the CDR3 is TGTGCCAGCAGAAAAGTGGGGGAAACCGAGCAGTACTTC. Encoded protein: CASRKVGETEQYF.

This rearrangement joins TRBV7-2 to TRBJ2-3, with a weak D call TRBD1 (6 bases). This CDR3 contains 17 residues. Trimming stripped 5 bases from V and 2 bases from J, with 20 bases between. The germline CDR1 and CDR2 sequences are SGHTA and FQGNSA. The CDR3 coding sequence is TGTGCCAGCAGCGGGGGCATGGTGGCCGTATCCACAGATACGCAGTATTTT. The encoded protein is CASSGGMVAVSTDTQYF.

The V and J genes are TRBV13 and TRBJ2-7; 9 positions match TRBD1. Germline trimming cut 7 bases from V and 2 bases from J; bases unmatched to any gene: 9. Per the germline V gene, CDR1 is PRHDT and CDR2 is FYEKMQ (reference sequence). The CDR3 has 15 residues. CDR3 sequence reads: CASTSRGQGTYEQYF. The CDR3, as DNA: TGTGCCAGCACCTCCCGGGGACAGGGAACCTACGAGCAGTACTTC. Full variable domain (outside the CDR3, taken from reference TRBV13 and TRBJ2-7): AAGVIQSPRHLIKEKRETATLKCYPIPRHDTVYWYQQGPGQDPQFLISFYEKMQSDKGSIPDRFSAQQFSDYHSELNMSSLELGDSALYFCASTSRGQGTYEQYFGPGTRLTVT.

CDR3: CASSEARDYQETQYF. The CDR3 coding sequence is TGTGCCAGCAGTGAAGCGCGAGACTACCAAGAGACCCAGTACTTC. The J gene is TRBJ2-5, the V gene TRBV2, with D hard to call. CDR1 and CDR2 (germline): SNHLY, FYNNEI. CDR3 length equals 15 residues. The V and J ends lost 0 bases and 0 bases respectively, with 8 bases between them.

The CDR3 bases are TGTGCCAGCAGCTTAGTGCTAGCGGGAGCTGGGGGCGAGCAGTACTTC. Protein: CASSLVLAGAGGEQYF. The chain is built from TRBV11-2 and TRBJ2-7; 10 nucleotides match TRBD2. V shed 1 base and J 6 bases; nucleotides not matched to a gene: 9. Germline V lookup: CDR1 SGHAT, CDR2 FQNNGV. This CDR3 region has 16 residues.

The gene calls are TRBV7-9 and TRBJ2-2; no firm D call. This CDR3 is built from 16 residues. Trimming took 1 base from V and 4 from J, leaving 13 bases between them. Germline V gene data show CDR1 as SEHNR and CDR2 as FQNEAQ (reference sequence). The CDR3 protein is CASSLGTAPSTGELFF. The DNA of the CDR3 is TGTGCCAGCAGCTTAGGGACGGCTCCCAGCACCGGGGAGCTGTTTTTT.